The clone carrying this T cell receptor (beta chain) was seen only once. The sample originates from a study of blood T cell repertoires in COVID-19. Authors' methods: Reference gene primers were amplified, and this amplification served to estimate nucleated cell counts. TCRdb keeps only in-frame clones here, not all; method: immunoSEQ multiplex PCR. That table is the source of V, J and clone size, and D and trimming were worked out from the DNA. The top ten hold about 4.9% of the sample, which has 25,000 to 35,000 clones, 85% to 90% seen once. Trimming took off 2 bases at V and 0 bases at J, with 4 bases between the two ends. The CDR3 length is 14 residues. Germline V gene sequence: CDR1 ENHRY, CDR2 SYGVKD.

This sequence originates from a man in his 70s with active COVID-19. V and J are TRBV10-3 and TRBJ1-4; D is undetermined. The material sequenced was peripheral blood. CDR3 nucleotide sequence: TGTGCCATCAGTGAGACAGCAACTAATGAAAAACTGTTTTTT. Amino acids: CAISETATNEKLFF.